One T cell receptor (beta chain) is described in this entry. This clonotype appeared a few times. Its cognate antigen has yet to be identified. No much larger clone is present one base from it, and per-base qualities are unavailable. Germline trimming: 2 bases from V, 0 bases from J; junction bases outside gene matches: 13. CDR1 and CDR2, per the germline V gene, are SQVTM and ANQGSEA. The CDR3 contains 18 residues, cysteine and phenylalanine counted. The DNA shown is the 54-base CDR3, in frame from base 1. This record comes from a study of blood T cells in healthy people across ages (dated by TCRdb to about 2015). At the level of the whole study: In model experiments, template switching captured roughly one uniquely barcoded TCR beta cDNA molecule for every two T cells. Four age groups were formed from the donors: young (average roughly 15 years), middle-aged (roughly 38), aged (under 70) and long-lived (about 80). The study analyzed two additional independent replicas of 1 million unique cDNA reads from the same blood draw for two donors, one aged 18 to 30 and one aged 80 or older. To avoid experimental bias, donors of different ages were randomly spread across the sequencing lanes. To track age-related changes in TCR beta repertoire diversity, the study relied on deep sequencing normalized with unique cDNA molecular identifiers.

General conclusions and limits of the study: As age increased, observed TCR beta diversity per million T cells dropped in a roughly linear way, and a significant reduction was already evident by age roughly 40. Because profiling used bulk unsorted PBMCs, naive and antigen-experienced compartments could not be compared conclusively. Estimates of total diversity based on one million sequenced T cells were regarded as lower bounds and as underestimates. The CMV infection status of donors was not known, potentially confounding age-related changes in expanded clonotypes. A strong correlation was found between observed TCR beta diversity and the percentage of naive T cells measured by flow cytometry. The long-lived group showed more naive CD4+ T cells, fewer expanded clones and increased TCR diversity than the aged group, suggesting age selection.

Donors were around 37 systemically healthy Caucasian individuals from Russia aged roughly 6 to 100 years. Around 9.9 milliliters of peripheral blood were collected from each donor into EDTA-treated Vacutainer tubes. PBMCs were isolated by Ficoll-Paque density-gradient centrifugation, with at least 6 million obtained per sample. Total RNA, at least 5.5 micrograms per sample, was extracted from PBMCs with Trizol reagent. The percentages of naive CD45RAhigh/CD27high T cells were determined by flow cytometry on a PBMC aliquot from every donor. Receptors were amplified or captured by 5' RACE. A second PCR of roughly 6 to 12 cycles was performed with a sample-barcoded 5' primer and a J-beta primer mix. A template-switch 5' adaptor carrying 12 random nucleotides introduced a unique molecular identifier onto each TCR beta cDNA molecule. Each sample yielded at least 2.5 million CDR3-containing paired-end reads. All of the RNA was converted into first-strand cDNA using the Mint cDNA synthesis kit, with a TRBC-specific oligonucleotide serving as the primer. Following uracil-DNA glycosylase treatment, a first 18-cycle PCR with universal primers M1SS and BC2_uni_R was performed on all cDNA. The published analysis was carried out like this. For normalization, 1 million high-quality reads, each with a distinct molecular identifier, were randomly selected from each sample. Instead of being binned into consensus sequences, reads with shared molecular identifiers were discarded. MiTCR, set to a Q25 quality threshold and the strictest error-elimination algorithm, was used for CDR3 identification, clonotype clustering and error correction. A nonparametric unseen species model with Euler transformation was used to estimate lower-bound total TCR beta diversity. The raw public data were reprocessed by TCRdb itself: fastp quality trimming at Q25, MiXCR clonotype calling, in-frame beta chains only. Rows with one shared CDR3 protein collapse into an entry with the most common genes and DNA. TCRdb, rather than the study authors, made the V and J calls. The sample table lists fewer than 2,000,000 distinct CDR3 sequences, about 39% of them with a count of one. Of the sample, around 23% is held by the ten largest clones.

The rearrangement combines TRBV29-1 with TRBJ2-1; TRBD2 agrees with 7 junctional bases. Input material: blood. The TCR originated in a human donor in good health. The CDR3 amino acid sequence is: CSVEQSLGSGASYNEQFF. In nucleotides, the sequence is TGCAGCGTTGAACAATCTTTAGGGAGCGGGGCCTCCTACAATGAGCAGTTCTTC.